The rows below give T cell receptor beta chains drawn from one sample of a study of blood T cell repertoires in COVID-19. Clones were read by immunoSEQ multiplex PCR, and TCRdb kept only the in-frame ones, dropping some. The sample comprises around 300,000 clones, around nine tenths of which are singletons, and more than 3% rests with the top ten. The specimen sequenced was peripheral blood. The source is a woman in her forties or fifties with active or convalescent COVID-19. CDR3s include the opening cysteine and the closing phenylalanine or tryptophan. The D gene is left open where the match is weak. Where a row states a size, it is once, few, many or the class of an expanded clone; other rows omit it.

>14|TRBV30|NA|TRBJ2-3|TRBD2
TGTGCCTGGAGTCTTAGCGGGGGGCCAGATACGCAGTATTTT
CAWSLSGGPDTQYF
>19|TRBV3-1/TRBV3-2|NA|TRBJ1-4|NA
TGTGCCAGCAGCCAAGATAGGGGCGTAGTCAGGGGTCGAGGTGAAAAACTGTTTTTT
CASSQDRGVVRGRGEKLFF
>14|TRBV7-3|NA|TRBJ2-3|TRBD2
TGTGCCAGCAGCCCTAGCGGGTCCGCAGATACGCAGTATTTT
CASSPSGSADTQYF
>14|TRBV4-1|few|TRBJ1-5|NA
TGCGCCAGCAGCCAAGGGCCAGGCTATCAGCCCCAGCATTTT
CASSQGPGYQPQHF
>19|TRBV7-3|NA|TRBJ2-1|TRBD2
TGTGCCAGCAGCTTAATCCCGAGAAGCGGGAGAGATACCTACAATGAGCAGTTCTTC
CASSLIPRSGRDTYNEQFF
>15|TRBV2|NA|TRBJ1-5|NA
TGTGCCAGCAGTGATAGTGGGGGCTGGAATCAGCCCCAGCATTTT
CASSDSGGWNQPQHF
>13|TRBV30|NA|TRBJ1-3|NA
TGTGCCTGGATTAGGGGCTCTGGAAACACCATATATTTT
CAWIRGSGNTIYF
>14|TRBV10-3|once|TRBJ1-1|TRBD1
TGTGCCATCAGTGATCGGGACAGGTACACTGAAGCTTTCTTT
CAISDRDRYTEAFF
>13|TRBV6-6|NA|TRBJ2-3|NA
TGTGCCAGCAGTTACCATAGCGGAGATACGCAGTATTTT
CASSYHSGDTQYF
>13|TRBV4-1|NA|TRBJ1-3|NA
TGCGCCAGCAGCCAAGAACAACGAAACACCATATATTTT
CASSQEQRNTIYF
>15|TRBV24-1|NA|TRBJ2-3|TRBD2
TGTGCCACCAGTGATCCCCGGGACTACACAGATACGCAGTATTTT
CATSDPRDYTDTQYF
>18|TRBV7-8|NA|TRBJ2-7|TRBD2
TGTGCCAGCAGCCCCGCGACCTTTGGGACTAACCTAATTTACGAGCAGTACTTC
CASSPATFGTNLIYEQYF
>14|TRBV7-2|NA|TRBJ2-1|NA
TGTGCCAGCAGCTTAGGGTGGGACTCCAATGAGCAGTTCTTC
CASSLGWDSNEQFF
>15|TRBV10-3|NA|TRBJ1-3|TRBD1
TGTGCCACCCTACAGGGGGGCTACTCTGGAAACACCATATATTTT
CATLQGGYSGNTIYF
>15|TRBV18|NA|TRBJ2-3|TRBD2
TGTGCCAGCTCACCACTAGCGGGACGCACAGATACGCAGTATTTT
CASSPLAGRTDTQYF
>15|TRBV7-2|NA|TRBJ1-2|TRBD1
TGTGCCAGCAGGCAGGGACAGGGGTATAGCTATGGCTACACCTTC
CASRQGQGYSYGYTF
>14|TRBV6-5|NA|TRBJ1-1|TRBD1
TGTGCCAGCAGTTTACAGGGGGCCAACACTGAAGCTTTCTTT
CASSLQGANTEAFF
>15|TRBV4-1|NA|TRBJ1-1|TRBD1
TGCGCCAGCAGCCGGCTAGGACAGGGGAGCACTGAAGCTTTCTTT
CASSRLGQGSTEAFF
>17|TRBV20-1|NA|TRBJ2-6|TRBD2
TGCAGTGCTAGTCCCGGGACTAGCTCATCTGGGGCCAACGTCCTGACTTTC
CSASPGTSSSGANVLTF
>16|TRBV7-9|NA|TRBJ1-4|TRBD1
TGTGCCAGCAGCTCCACAGGGGGCGAATGGGGGGAAAAACTGTTTTTT
CASSSTGGEWGEKLFF
>16|TRBV11-2|NA|TRBJ2-5|TRBD2
TGTGCCAGCAGCTCCGCTGGGACTAGTGGAAAAGAGACCCAGTACTTC
CASSSAGTSGKETQYF
>15|TRBV5-4|NA|TRBJ2-7|TRBD2
TGTGCCAGCAGCGGACTAGCGGGGAACAACTACGAGCAGTACTTC
CASSGLAGNNYEQYF
>15|TRBV6-5|NA|TRBJ1-5|TRBD1
TGTGCCAGCAGTCCCGGGACAGGGGGCGTTCAGCCCCAGCATTTT
CASSPGTGGVQPQHF
>17|TRBV19|NA|TRBJ2-2|TRBD1
TGTGCCAGTAGTATTAGGCTGACAGGGAGCCAAGTCGGGGAGCTGTTTTTT
CASSIRLTGSQVGELFF
>18|TRBV7-2|NA|TRBJ2-1|TRBD2
TGTGCCAGCAGCTTAGCCCCCACTAGCGGCAACTCCTACAATGAGCAGTTCTTC
CASSLAPTSGNSYNEQFF
>18|TRBV19|few|TRBJ2-2|TRBD1
TGTGCCAGTAGTATCGTTTTCCACAGGGGTCTGAACACCGGGGAGCTGTTTTTT
CASSIVFHRGLNTGELFF
>13|TRBV10-3|once|TRBJ1-2|TRBD1
TGTGCCATCACCCTAGACAGGGCTACTGGCTACACCTTC
CAITLDRATGYTF
>16|TRBV4-1|NA|TRBJ2-2|TRBD2
TGCGCCAGCAGCCAACCACTAGCGGGGCACACCGGGGAGCTGTTTTTT
CASSQPLAGHTGELFF
>15|TRBV11-3|NA|TRBJ2-7|NA
TGTGCCAGCAGCTTAGGGTCAACAGGTGAGTACGAGCAGTACTTC
CASSLGSTGEYEQYF
>14|TRBV4-3|NA|TRBJ1-2|NA
TGCGCCAGCAGCCAATCCGGGGGAGCTGATGGCTACACCTTC
CASSQSGGADGYTF
>12|TRBV28|NA|TRBJ2-1|TRBD1
TGTGCCAGCAGTTCACAGGGGAATGAGCAGTTCTTC
CASSSQGNEQFF
>14|TRBV18|NA|TRBJ2-7|NA
TGTGCCAGCTCACTACCGACAGTCGGGTACGAGCAGTACTTC
CASSLPTVGYEQYF
>15|TRBV28|NA|TRBJ1-4|NA
TGTGCCAGCAGTTCCCAGGGGCTACCTAATGAAAAACTGTTTTTT
CASSSQGLPNEKLFF
>18|TRBV5-1|NA|TRBJ2-1|TRBD1
TGCGCCAGCAGCTTCTCGATATATTTGGGACAGGGTGTTGTTGAGCAGTTCTTC
CASSFSIYLGQGVVEQFF
>16|TRBV5-5|NA|TRBJ2-3|NA
TGTGCCAGCAGGGCCCAGTCTGCGGAGATCACAGATACGCAGTATTTT
CASRAQSAEITDTQYF
>15|TRBV5-8|NA|TRBJ1-1|TRBD1
TGTGCCAGCAGCCCCTGGACAGGCACCGCCACTGAAGCTTTCTTT
CASSPWTGTATEAFF
>15|TRBV7-2|few|TRBJ1-5|TRBD1
TGTGCCAGCAGCTTAGTGGGACAGACTAATCAGCCCCAGCATTTT
CASSLVGQTNQPQHF
>13|TRBV18|NA|TRBJ1-1|NA
TGTGCCAGCTCCCCTGACAAGAGCACTGAAGCTTTCTTT
CASSPDKSTEAFF
>15|TRBV27|NA|TRBJ2-2|TRBD2
TGTGCCAGCAGTTCCGGACTAGCCTACACCGGGGAGCTGTTTTTT
CASSSGLAYTGELFF
>13|TRBV5-1|NA|TRBJ2-2|NA
TGCGCCAGCAGCTTCCAGAACACCGGGGAGCTGTTTTTT
CASSFQNTGELFF
>16|TRBV9|once|TRBJ2-2|NA
TGTGCCAGCAGCCCCGGATCAGGGGTGGGCACCGGGGAGCTGTTTTTT
CASSPGSGVGTGELFF